One TCR beta chain is described in this entry. Germline assignment: CDR1 GTSNPN and CDR2 SVGIG (reference sequence). Trimming removed 1 base from V and 3 bases from J; junction bases left unmatched: 2. The CDR3 extends over 13 amino acids. The record originates from a study of blood T cell repertoires in COVID-19. Study details: The United States, Italy and Spain provided the acute and convalescent COVID-19 samples. PBMCs, B-cell-depleted T cells, or T cells provided the cDNA or gDNA that made up the material.

In the source study's methods: For nucleated cells, counts were estimated from reference gene primer amplification. TCRdb's copy holds only in-frame clones and misses some; the assay was immunoSEQ multiplex PCR. V and J calls and clone size are given by that table; D and trimming were obtained from the DNA. There are approximately 230,000 clones in the sample; more than 70% occur only once, and 6% to 6.5% lies in the top ten. The clonotype originates from a woman aged 25 to 45 with COVID-19, enrolled during active disease. Sequencing was performed on peripheral blood. The rearrangement joins TRBV30 to TRBJ1-2; 7 bases match TRBD1. CDR3 sequence: CAWSETGDYGYTF. CDR3 nucleotide sequence: TGTGCCTGGAGTGAAACAGGGGACTATGGCTACACCTTC.